The 32 T cell receptor beta chains presented below share a single source sample, sequenced in a study of blood T cell repertoires in COVID-19. Data came from immunoSEQ multiplex PCR; TCRdb stores just in-frame clones and leaves some out. The sample includes 250,000 to 300,000 clones, 85% to 90% of them seen just once. Specimen: peripheral blood. The receptors shown here come from a woman aged 55-69 years with COVID-19, enrolled during active disease.

J is TRBJ1-2 and V is TRBV28; TRBD1 matches at 8 bases. V gave up 5 bases and J gave up 3 bases; unmatched junction bases: 5. Germline V gene lookup returns CDR1 MDHEN and CDR2 SYDVKM. The CDR3 totals 14 residues. The CDR3 DNA sequence: TGTGCCAGCAGTCCCCCGACAGGGGACTATGGCTACACCTTC. Its protein product is CASSPPTGDYGYTF.

The chain uses TRBV5-1 and TRBJ2-5; TRBD1 is a possible D gene (6 bases). In germline, CDR1 is SGHRS, CDR2 YFSETQ. The germline V and J ends were trimmed by 4 bases and 13 bases, with 23 bases remaining between them. The length of the CDR3 is 14 residues. CDR3 in DNA: TGCGCCAGCAGCACAACCGGGACACCCTCGGTTGGGTACTTC. The encoded protein is CASSTTGTPSVGYF.

This chain uses TRBV7-3 with TRBJ2-7, with 8 positions matching TRBD1. CDR1 and CDR2 from the germline V gene are SGHTA and FQGTGA. V lost 4 bases, J lost 5 bases, and 7 bases stayed unmatched. The length of the CDR3 is 14 residues. The CDR3 loop is CASSSGQVHDEQYF. The CDR3 region has the DNA TGTGCCAGCAGCTCGGGACAGGTTCATGACGAGCAGTACTTC.

In regard to this clone: The junction differs from germline at one of its ends, possibly a read error. V and J are TRBV5-8 and TRBJ2-2, with 12 bases lining up with TRBD1. The CDR3 has 16 residues. Germline V lookup: CDR1 SGHTS, CDR2 YDEGEE. As DNA, the CDR3 is TGTGCCAGCACCTTGGGGACAGGGGGCAGGACCGGGGAGCTGTTTTTT. Translation: CASTLGTGGRTGELFF.

The chain couples TRBV6-2 or TRBV6-3 to TRBJ1-5; D might be TRBD1 (6 bases). V gave up 5 bases and J gave up 3 bases, with 11 bases separating them. Germline assignment: CDR1 MNHEY and CDR2 SVGEGT. The CDR3 is made up of 14 amino acids. The DNA for the CDR3 is TGTGCCAGCAGTGTTGGACAGTTCAATCAGCCCCAGCATTTT. Translation gives CASSVGQFNQPQHF.

The V call is TRBV7-2, the J call TRBJ2-2; perhaps TRBD2 as D (5 bases). The CDR3 totals 14 residues. Germline V gene sequence: CDR1 SGHTA, CDR2 FQGNSA. The V end was cut by 7 bases, the J end by 1 base, with 10 bases between. DNA for the CDR3: TGTGCCAGCAAGCGGTGGGGGAACACCGGGGAGCTGTTTTTT. It codes for CASKRWGNTGELFF.

The chain joins TRBV5-1 to TRBJ2-5, with 8 positions matching TRBD1. CDR3 length: 14 amino acids. In germline, CDR1 is SGHRS, CDR2 YFSETQ. J gave up 4 bases and V 4 bases, and 6 bases lay outside the gene matches. CDR3 sequence reads: CASSQQGVGETQYF. The CDR3 DNA reads as TGCGCCAGCAGCCAACAGGGGGTAGGAGAGACCCAGTACTTC.

The chain carries TRBV28 and TRBJ1-5; 7 nucleotides match TRBD1. Losses at the gene ends were 6 bases for V and 9 bases for J; bases not matched to a gene: 5. Germline-derived CDR1 and CDR2 are MDHEN and SYDVKM. This CDR3 comprises 12 residues. CDR3 bases: TGTGCCAGCAGCCCCGCAGGGGGGCCCCAGCATTTT. Residues: CASSPAGGPQHF.

This CDR3 is CATSDNLETQYF. CDR3 sequence (DNA): TGTGCCACCAGTGATAATCTGGAGACCCAGTACTTC. The chain combines TRBV24-1 with TRBJ2-5; no definite D call. Germline V gene data show CDR1 as KGHDR and CDR2 as SFDVKD. Trimming shortened V by 3 bases and J by 5 bases, and 6 bases separated the two germline ends. CDR3 length: 12 residues.

The V call is TRBV19, the J call TRBJ1-2; D ambiguous. The CDR3 length is 13 residues. Germline V gives CDR1 LNHDA, CDR2 SQIVND (reference sequence). Trimming left V 3 bases short and J 3 bases short, with 8 bases between. As DNA, the CDR3 is TGTGCCAGTAGTATGGCATCCTACTATGGCTACACCTTC. As protein: CASSMASYYGYTF.

This sequence joins TRBV19 and TRBJ2-3, with TRBD2 matching over 13 bases. This CDR3 contains 18 residues. Germline V gene sequence: CDR1 LNHDA, CDR2 SQIVND (reference sequence). With 5 bases clipped from V and 0 bases from J, the junction kept 8 bases outside the gene matches. CDR3 sequence (DNA): TGTGCCAGTAGTGGAGGACTAGCGGGGGCCCCCAGCACAGATACGCAGTATTTT. Protein sequence: CASSGGLAGAPSTDTQYF.

The table lists this clone with a count of one. This chain links TRBV6-5 with TRBJ1-5; weak D call: TRBD1 (6 bases). This CDR3 comprises 14 residues. V was cut by 6 bases and J by 6 bases, with 15 bases left in between. Germline V CDR1 and CDR2: MNHEY, SVGAGI. In nucleotides, the CDR3 is TGTGCCAGCAGGTACCGGCAGGGGAGTCAGCCCCAGCATTTT. Residues: CASRYRQGSQPQHF.

This clone occurred a few times. The V and J genes are TRBV11-1 and TRBJ1-2; no firm D call. V dropped 1 base and J dropped 3 bases, with 6 bases sitting between them. The length of the CDR3 is 13 residues. CDR1 and CDR2 from the germline V gene are SGHAT and FQDESV (reference sequence). This chain's CDR3 is CASSLGGDYGYTF. In DNA form, the CDR3 reads TGTGCCAGCAGCTTAGGCGGGGACTATGGCTACACCTTC.

The chain recombines TRBV4-3 with TRBJ2-1, with D perhaps matching TRBD1 (6 bases). The germline V and J ends were trimmed by 6 bases and 10 bases, with 28 bases remaining between them. The CDR3 totals 17 residues. Germline CDR1 and CDR2: LGHNA and YSLEER. For the CDR3, the DNA is TGCGCCAGCAGAAAGGCAGGCCTACGTAGGGGGAGTGAAGAGCAGTTCTTC. It encodes CASRKAGLRRGSEEQFF.

The genes are TRBV5-1 and TRBJ1-6; 7 nucleotides agree with TRBD1. Germline V CDR1 and CDR2: SGHRS, YFSETQ. The CDR3 has 14 amino acids. The trim removed 6 bases at V and 11 bases at J, leaving 11 bases unmatched. CDR3: CASKETSGGTPLHF. The CDR3, as DNA: TGCGCCAGCAAGGAAACCTCAGGGGGGACACCCCTCCACTTT.

The chain joins TRBV30 to TRBJ1-4, with D uncertain. Germline V lookup: CDR1 GTSNPN, CDR2 SVGIG (reference sequence). V lost 5 bases to trimming and J lost 8 bases, with 9 bases between them. CDR3 length: 11 amino acids. The CDR3 bases are TGTGCCTGGCGTCCGGGGGAAAAACTGTTTTTT. Translating it yields CAWRPGEKLFF.

The chain combines TRBV28 with TRBJ1-1; no reliable D call. V was shortened by 1 base and J by 4 bases, with 16 bases between the two germline ends. Germline-derived CDR1 and CDR2 are MDHEN and SYDVKM. The CDR3 is 16 residues long. The CDR3 reads CASSLSGGPGVTEAFF. The CDR3 bases are TGTGCCAGCAGTTTATCGGGAGGCCCTGGGGTCACTGAAGCTTTCTTT. The whole variable domain, remainder taken from reference TRBV28 and TRBJ1-1, is DVKVTQSSRYLVKRTGEKVFLECVQDMDHENMFWYRQDPGLGLRLIYFSYDVKMKEKGDIPEGYSVSREKKERFSLILESASTNQTSMYLCASSLSGGPGVTEAFFGQGTRLTVV.

The chain has TRBV29-1 and TRBJ2-5; 9 positions agree with TRBD1. There are 14 residues in the CDR3. Per the germline V gene, CDR1 is SQVTM and CDR2 is ANQGSEA. Losses at the gene ends were 5 bases for V and 5 bases for J; bases not matched to a gene: 9. The CDR3 protein is CSVKDRGGIETQYF. The CDR3 DNA sequence: TGCAGCGTTAAGGACAGGGGAGGTATTGAGACCCAGTACTTC.

This clone showed up just once. The chain combines TRBV27 with TRBJ2-5, with 9 bases aligning to TRBD2. CDR1 is MNHEY and CDR2 is SMNVEV in the germline V gene (reference sequence). V was pared by 10 bases and J by 5 bases, with 11 bases of the junction left unmatched. The CDR3 spans 14 residues. The CDR3 spells CATRVAGAVETQYF. DNA of the CDR3: TGTGCCACCAGGGTAGCGGGGGCCGTGGAGACCCAGTACTTC.

This sequence joins TRBV3-1 (or the pseudogene TRBV3-2) and TRBJ1-5, with unresolved D. Looked up from germline, CDR1 is LGHDT and CDR2 is YNNKEL (reference sequence). Trimming stripped 4 bases from V and 0 bases from J, with 7 bases between. This CDR3 has 14 amino acids. CDR3 nucleotide sequence: TGTGCCAGCAGCCGCATCTATAGCAATCAGCCCCAGCATTTT. Residues: CASSRIYSNQPQHF.

The CDR3 loop is CASSPGLAGTDTQYF. CDR3 in DNA: TGCGCCAGCAGCCCCGGACTAGCGGGAACAGATACGCAGTATTTT. The rearrangement links TRBV5-1 to TRBJ2-3; 12 nucleotides line up with TRBD2. Germline V gene data show CDR1 as SGHRS and CDR2 as YFSETQ. The CDR3 has 15 amino acids. The J segment lost 3 bases and the V segment lost 4 bases, leaving 3 bases of the junction unmatched.

The chain employs TRBV27 and TRBJ2-1; D is perhaps TRBD2 (5 bases). In germline, CDR1 is MNHEY, CDR2 SMNVEV (reference sequence). With 8 bases removed from V and 10 bases from J, the gap between germline ends came to 18 bases. This CDR3 region has 13 residues. The CDR3 reads CASGLLGSREQFF. Written as DNA, the CDR3 is TGTGCCAGCGGACTGTTGGGTTCTAGGGAGCAGTTCTTC.

This chain connects TRBV6-1 to TRBJ2-3; TRBD1 matches 10 bases. The length of the CDR3 is 16 residues. V dropped 2 bases and J dropped 6; count of bases not matched to a gene: 8. Germline CDR1 and CDR2: MNHNS and SASEGT. For the CDR3, the DNA is TGTGCCAGCAGTGAACCCCGGACAGGGGGAGGCGATACGCAGTATTTT. It translates to CASSEPRTGGGDTQYF.

The CDR3 reads CASSAGTGYNSPLHF. CDR3 in DNA: TGTGCCAGCAGCGCCGGGACAGGGTATAATTCACCCCTCCACTTT. The chain is built from TRBV9 and TRBJ1-6; 9 positions match TRBD1. Germline CDR1 reads SGDLS; CDR2 reads YYNGEE. Losses at the gene ends were 3 bases for V and 4 bases for J; bases not matched to a gene: 2. The CDR3 covers 15 residues.

The V gene is TRBV19, the J gene TRBJ2-3; TRBD2 is a possible D gene (5 bases). Germline V gene data show CDR1 as LNHDA and CDR2 as SQIVND (reference sequence). Trimming left V 3 bases short and J 0 bases short, with 7 bases between. This CDR3 contains 14 residues. In DNA form, the CDR3 reads TGTGCCAGTAGTATCCGGACTAGCACAGATACGCAGTATTTT. Encoded protein: CASSIRTSTDTQYF. Combining the CDR3 with reference TRBV19 and TRBJ2-3 gives the whole variable domain DGGITQSPKYLFRKEGQNVTLSCEQNLNHDAMYWYRQDPGQGLRLIYYSQIVNDFQKGDIAEGYSVSREKKESFPLTVTSAQKNPTAFYLCASSIRTSTDTQYFGPGTRLTVL.

This clone was detected only a few times. The rearrangement uses TRBV28 and TRBJ1-1; D not certain. V lost 5 bases, J lost 0 bases, and 10 bases lay in between. This CDR3 is built from 14 residues. The germline V gene has CDR1 MDHEN and CDR2 SYDVKM. This CDR3 reads CASSRGLVNTEAFF. CDR3 sequence (DNA): TGTGCCAGCAGTCGCGGATTGGTGAACACTGAAGCTTTCTTT.

This sequence joins TRBV11-2 and TRBJ2-4, with D possibly TRBD1 on 7 matching bases. V lost 1 base to trimming and J lost 2 bases, with 9 bases between them. The CDR3 totals 15 residues. Germline loops: CDR1 SGHAT, CDR2 FQNNGV. This CDR3 is CASSLAGGSKNIQYF. As DNA, the CDR3 is TGTGCCAGCAGCTTAGCAGGGGGGTCCAAAAACATTCAGTACTTC.

This clone has just one count. The chain links TRBV5-4 to TRBJ1-2; TRBD1 matches 10 bases. This CDR3 comprises 15 residues. The V segment lost 4 bases and the J segment 5 bases; nucleotides outside the gene matches: 8. CDR1 is SGHNT and CDR2 is YYREEE in the germline V gene (reference sequence). CDR3 region: CASSREGDRGYGYTF. The CDR3 DNA follows: TGTGCCAGCAGCCGAGAAGGGGACAGGGGTTATGGCTACACCTTC.

This clone came up many times. The V and J genes are TRBV7-2 and TRBJ1-5; 11 bases are shared with TRBD1. V lost 4 bases and J lost 5; bases outside the gene matches: 13. The CDR3 is made up of 18 amino acids. CDR1 is SGHTA and CDR2 is FQGNSA in the germline V gene. The CDR3 spells CASSSRTGGARVHQPQHF. The CDR3 coding sequence is TGTGCCAGCAGCTCAAGGACAGGGGGCGCGAGGGTACATCAGCCCCAGCATTTT. Full variable domain (outside the CDR3, taken from reference TRBV7-2 and TRBJ1-5): GAGVSQSPSNKVTEKGKDVELRCDPISGHTALYWYRQSLGQGLEFLIYFQGNSAPDKSGLPSDRFSAERTGGSVSTLTIQRTQQEDSAVYLCASSSRTGGARVHQPQHFGDGTRLSIL.

This clone has more than one count but fewer than ten. The chain employs TRBV7-9 and TRBJ1-2; 7 bases line up with TRBD1. The CDR3 length is 14 residues. Germline V gene data show CDR1 as SEHNR and CDR2 as FQNEAQ (reference sequence). The V segment lost 8 bases and the J segment 2 bases; nucleotides outside the gene matches: 8. The CDR3, as DNA: TGTGCCAGCGGATCGACAGGGACCAACTATGGCTACACCTTC. Encoded protein: CASGSTGTNYGYTF.

This clone was picked up one time. The rearrangement joins TRBV5-1 to TRBJ2-3; possibly TRBD1 for D (5 bases). V lost 0 bases to trimming and J lost 3 bases, with 14 bases between them. The CDR3 covers 16 residues. The germline gives CDR1 SGHRS, CDR2 YFSETQ. The CDR3 protein is CASSLEFGAKTDTQYF. The CDR3 region has the DNA TGCGCCAGCAGCTTGGAATTTGGGGCAAAGACAGATACGCAGTATTTT.

The V call is TRBV6-4, the J call TRBJ2-1, with 11 bases identical to TRBD1. Trimming cost V 2 bases and J 6 bases; bases outside gene matches: 0. This CDR3 has 14 amino acids. The germline gives CDR1 MRHNA, CDR2 SNTAGT. The CDR3 nucleotides are TGTGCCAGCAGTGACGGGACAGGGGGCAATGAGCAGTTCTTC. It is translated as CASSDGTGGNEQFF.